The 20 T cell receptor beta chains below come from one sample, sequenced in a study of Graves' ophthalmopathy and Graves' hyperthyroidism (dated by TCRdb to 2017 to 2018). The listed sequencing device is Illumina HiSeq 2000. TCR beta CDR3 regions were amplified from RNA transcripts for repertoire sequencing. The first round of RT-PCR was done with HTBI primers and the Qiagen OneStep RT-PCR kit, and was followed by a second round of multiplex PCR, then size selection and purification. TCRdb cleaned the public reads at Q25 with fastp, built clones with MiXCR and kept in-frame beta chains. Identical CDR3 protein sequences are pooled into one entry, listed with their most common genes and DNA. The table for this sample lists 400,000 to 500,000 distinct CDR3 sequences; around 20% of them were counted only once. Together, the top ten hold 2.5% to 3.5% of the sample. Sequencing was done on a sample of peripheral blood. These TCRs come from a woman aged 18 to 35 with stable Graves' hyperthyroidism. Donor details come from another sample of the same person, matched by shared clones.

This clonotype has at least ten counts. The chain carries TRBV11-2 and TRBJ2-7; 7 nucleotides agree with TRBD1. Looked up from germline, CDR1 is SGHAT and CDR2 is FQNNGV. The CDR3 runs to 17 residues. J lost 0 bases, V lost 4 bases, and 12 bases had no gene match. CDR3 DNA sequence: TGTGCCAGCAGCTACGGTTCGAGGGCAGGGGGCTCCTACGAGCAGTACTTC. Its translation: CASSYGSRAGGSYEQYF.

This clonotype turned up a few times. This chain uses TRBV6-5 with TRBJ1-2; D uncertain. The length of the CDR3 is 16 residues. The germline V and J ends were trimmed by 0 bases and 8 bases, with 19 bases remaining between them. Germline V gene lookup returns CDR1 MNHEY and CDR2 SVGAGI. CDR3 coding DNA: TGTGCCAGCAGTTACTCGGTCGTCGGCGCAGGAGGAGGCTACACCTTC. It specifies CASSYSVVGAGGGYTF.

This clonotype appeared many times. The V and J genes are TRBV28 and TRBJ2-7, with a tentative D call TRBD2 (7 bases). Trimming stripped 7 bases from V and 4 bases from J, with 20 bases between. Germline-derived CDR1 and CDR2 are MDHEN and SYDVKM. This CDR3 is built from 15 residues. The CDR3 nucleotides read TGTGCCAGCACAACCGGGGGGCAGGGCTTTTACGAGCAGTACTTC. This codes for CASTTGGQGFYEQYF. The full variable domain, completed using reference TRBV28 and TRBJ2-7, is DVKVTQSSRYLVKRTGEKVFLECVQDMDHENMFWYRQDPGLGLRLIYFSYDVKMKEKGDIPEGYSVSREKKERFSLILESASTNQTSMYLCASTTGGQGFYEQYFGPGTRLTVT.

This clonotype was counted at least ten times. The chain couples TRBV5-1 to TRBJ2-7; unclear D gene. V lost 0 bases and J 4 bases, leaving 8 bases between the germline ends. This CDR3 spans 13 amino acids. Germline CDR1 and CDR2: SGHRS and YFSETQ. The CDR3 DNA reads as TGCGCCAGCAGCTTGGGGGAAATTTACGAGCAGTACTTC. It translates to CASSLGEIYEQYF. Drawing the rest from reference TRBV5-1 and TRBJ2-7, the complete variable domain is KAGVTQTPRYLIKTRGQQVTLSCSPISGHRSVSWYQQTPGQGLQFLFEYFSETQRNKGNFPGRFSGRQFSNSRSEMNVSTLELGDSALYLCASSLGEIYEQYFGPGTRLTVT.

This clonotype was seen ten or more times. The V call is TRBV28, the J call TRBJ1-5; TRBD1 is a possible D gene (5 bases). The CDR3 runs 13 residues. Per the germline V gene, CDR1 is MDHEN and CDR2 is SYDVKM. The V end lost 7 bases, the J end lost 9 bases, and 16 bases lay between the germline ends. The CDR3 here is CASNFPRDRPQHF. The CDR3 DNA follows: TGTGCCAGCAATTTCCCCAGGGATCGGCCCCAGCATTTT.

This clonotype was found a few times. The chain couples TRBV9 to TRBJ1-3; 7 bases align to TRBD1. The germline V gene has CDR1 SGDLS and CDR2 YYNGEE. V was clipped by 6 bases and J by 3 bases; unmatched bases: 15. CDR3 size: 17 residues. The chain's CDR3 is CASTPHQNRGSGNTIYF. The CDR3 DNA reads as TGTGCCAGCACGCCGCACCAAAACAGGGGAAGTGGAAACACCATATATTTT. Combining the CDR3 with reference TRBV9 and TRBJ1-3 gives the whole variable domain DSGVTQTPKHLITATGQRVTLRCSPRSGDLSVYWYQQSLDQGLQFLIQYYNGEERAKGNILERFSAQQFPDLHSELNLSSLELGDSALYFCASTPHQNRGSGNTIYFGEGSWLTVV.

This clonotype was observed at least ten times. V gene TRBV7-2 combines with J gene TRBJ2-7; tentatively, D is TRBD1 (6 bases). In germline, CDR1 is SGHTA, CDR2 FQGNSA. This CDR3 has 15 amino acids. Trimming removed 1 base at V and 2 bases at J, with 12 bases between. In DNA, the CDR3 is TGTGCCAGCAGCTTAGAAGCCAGGGGCACCTACGAGCAGTACTTC. Encoded protein: CASSLEARGTYEQYF.

V and J are TRBV15 and TRBJ2-7, with D possibly being TRBD2 (6 bases). Germline V CDR1 and CDR2: LNHNV, YYDKDF (reference sequence). Trimming left V 5 bases short and J 3 bases short, with 17 bases between. This CDR3 has 15 residues. CDR3 bases: TGTGCCACCAGCTCATCCTGGGACTCCTTCTACGAGCAGTACTTC. This translates into CATSSSWDSFYEQYF.

This clonotype was seen only a few times. V gene TRBV19 combines with J gene TRBJ1-1, with D perhaps matching TRBD1 (6 bases). The V and J ends lost 1 base and 6 bases respectively, with 9 bases between them. Germline CDR1 LNHDA, CDR2 SQIVND (reference sequence). The CDR3 sequence is 13 residues long. CDR3 residues: CASSIAGEAEAFF. In DNA form, the CDR3 reads TGTGCCAGTAGTATAGCAGGGGAGGCTGAAGCTTTCTTT.

This clonotype came up many times. The gene calls are TRBV19 and TRBJ2-7; D may be TRBD1 or TRBD2 (5 bases each). V was clipped by 6 bases and J by 2 bases, with 20 bases between them. Germline V CDR1 and CDR2: LNHDA, SQIVND (reference sequence). This CDR3 region has 16 residues. CDR3: CASSHPSAGSPYEQYF. The CDR3 DNA reads TGTGCCAGTAGCCATCCCTCAGCAGGGAGCCCCTACGAGCAGTACTTC.

This clonotype was seen repeatedly, ten times or more. The chain employs TRBV20-1 and TRBJ1-3; no firm D call. Germline CDR1 reads DFQATT; CDR2 reads SNEGSKA (reference sequence). Trimming removed 6 bases at V and 2 bases at J, with 11 bases between. The CDR3 is 13 residues long. This chain's CDR3 is CSAHPRPGNTIYF. The CDR3 coding sequence is TGCAGTGCCCATCCCCGTCCTGGAAACACCATATATTTT.

V usage is TRBV6-1 and J usage is TRBJ1-1; D is unresolved. Germline V CDR1 and CDR2: MNHNS, SASEGT. The CDR3 has 13 residues. The V end lost 1 base, the J end lost 10 bases, and 13 bases lay between the germline ends. The CDR3 is CASSEETGISAFF. CDR3 DNA: TGTGCCAGCAGTGAAGAGACGGGAATTTCAGCTTTCTTT.

This clonotype was seen ten or more times. This rearrangement joins TRBV12-3 or TRBV12-4 to TRBJ2-2; TRBD2 matches at 8 bases. The junction had 5 bases not matched to a gene; V was cut back by 5 bases and J by 3 bases. The CDR3 extends over 15 amino acids. The CDR3 is CASSLGTSHTGELFF. The DNA for the CDR3 is TGTGCCAGCAGTCTAGGGACTAGTCACACCGGGGAGCTGTTTTTT.

This clonotype has at least ten counts. This chain connects TRBV3-1 to TRBJ1-6; no firm D call. Trimming cost V 3 bases and J 15 bases, with 15 bases left between them. The CDR3 runs 13 residues. CDR1 is LGHDT, CDR2 YNNKEL, per germline (reference sequence). The CDR3 spells CASSHEAGLNLHF. DNA for the CDR3: TGTGCCAGCAGCCATGAGGCGGGATTGAACCTCCACTTT.

The chain is built from TRBV13 and TRBJ2-7; D possibly corresponds to TRBD1 (6 bases). The germline V and J ends were trimmed by 0 bases and 3 bases, with 18 bases remaining between them. Germline V gives CDR1 PRHDT, CDR2 FYEKMQ (reference sequence). The CDR3 runs 17 residues. The CDR3 sequence: CASSLGPNRVNHYEQYF. CDR3 nucleotides: TGTGCCAGCAGCTTAGGCCCCAACAGGGTGAATCACTACGAGCAGTACTTC.

This clonotype came up many times. J is TRBJ1-1 and V is TRBV7-6, with TRBD1 matching over 7 bases. Germline V lookup: CDR1 SGHVS, CDR2 FNYEAQ. After removal of 5 bases from V and 1 base from J, the junction contained 4 bases not matched to a gene. This CDR3 spans 14 amino acids. The CDR3, as DNA: TGTGCCAGCAGCCTTAGACAGGGGAACACTGAAGCTTTCTTT. Amino acids: CASSLRQGNTEAFF. Supplemented by reference TRBV7-6 and TRBJ1-1, the full variable domain reads GAGVSQSPRYKVTKRGQDVALRCDPISGHVSLYWYRQALGQGPEFLTYFNYEAQQDKSGLPNDRFSAERPEGSISTLTIQRTEQRDSAMYRCASSLRQGNTEAFFGQGTRLTVV.

This clonotype was detected only once. The chain links TRBV7-2 to TRBJ1-2; TRBD1 matches at 9 bases. Germline values: CDR1 SGHTA, CDR2 FQGNSA. With 5 bases clipped from V and 8 bases from J, the junction kept 12 bases outside the gene matches. This CDR3 spans 15 amino acids. The CDR3 sequence: CASSTQDRGLRGYTF. The CDR3 bases are TGTGCCAGCAGCACACAGGACAGGGGCTTGAGAGGCTACACCTTC.

This clonotype has ten or more counts. The chain carries TRBV28 and TRBJ2-5; 7 bases map to TRBD1. After removal of 3 bases from V and 6 bases from J, the junction contained 7 bases not matched to a gene. CDR3 length: 14 residues. CDR1 and CDR2 from the germline V gene are MDHEN and SYDVKM. The CDR3 sequence is CASSLVQGVKTQYF. CDR3 DNA: TGTGCCAGCAGTTTGGTTCAGGGGGTAAAGACCCAGTACTTC.

A word on this clonotype: A much larger clonotype is one base distant, so this may be a read error. The V gene is TRBV27, the J gene TRBJ1-1; D unclear. V was trimmed by 0 bases and J by 0 bases, leaving 5 bases between them. CDR1 is MNHEY and CDR2 is SMNVEV in the germline V gene (reference sequence). CDR3 size: 14 residues. The CDR3, as DNA: TGTGCCAGCAGTTTATCGATAGTGAACACTGAAGCTTTCTTT. Translated, it gives CASSLSIVNTEAFF.

Many counts were recorded for this clonotype. V usage is TRBV24-1 and J usage is TRBJ2-2; D is uncertain. CDR3 size: 11 residues. V shed 3 bases and J shed 7 bases, with 2 bases lying between them. Germline V gives CDR1 KGHDR, CDR2 SFDVKD. CDR3 sequence reads: CATSDGGELFF. In DNA form, the CDR3 reads TGTGCCACCAGTGATGGCGGGGAGCTGTTTTTT.